This T cell receptor (beta chain) derives from a study of blood T cell repertoires in COVID-19. Turning to the study itself: The cDNA or gDNA used as material had been derived from T cells, B-cell-depleted T cells, or PBMCs.

V lost 4 bases and J lost 6, with 12 bases in between. Germline V lookup: CDR1 LGHDT, CDR2 YNNKEL (reference sequence). The CDR3 length is 14 residues. The data were produced by immunoSEQ multiplex PCR, yet TCRdb's version contains in-frame clones alone and is incomplete. This sample has 540,000 or so clones; roughly nine tenths occur once, and the top ten carry about 8%. This chain uses TRBV3-1 (or the pseudogene TRBV3-2) with TRBJ1-4; D unresolved. The sequencing sample was made of peripheral blood. The clonotype was recovered from a woman aged 45-65 years with COVID-19, enrolled during active disease. The CDR3 region has the DNA TGTGCCAGCAGCCCGCGCTTGGGAGATGAAAAACTGTTTTTT. Encoded protein: CASSPRLGDEKLFF.